The T cell receptor beta chain under discussion was sequenced for a study of T cell responses to AZD1222 COVID-19 vaccine. Study overall: Pooled in the analysis were second doses at about 4 or about 12 weeks. Notes on the study in general: Baseline seropositivity characterized only a handful of AZD1222 recipients. In all cases, repertoires were sampled only after the peak T cell response.

A word on this clone: Its matching antigen is unknown.

The method was immunoSEQ multiplex PCR; TCRdb's version includes in-frame clones alone and lacks a portion of them. In the table there are 100,000 to 150,000 clones, 85% to 90% of which are singletons. Trimming took 2 bases from V and 8 from J; bases not matched to a gene: 6. This CDR3 region has 15 residues. Looked up from germline, CDR1 is MNHEY and CDR2 is SVGAGI. This sample comprised peripheral blood, obtained on day 0 of AZD1222 vaccination. The sequence derives from an adult in good health. This sequence joins TRBV6-5 and TRBJ2-4, with TRBD1 matching over 10 bases. The CDR3 spells CASSYKGTGVYIQYF. The CDR3 nucleotides read TGTGCCAGCAGTTACAAAGGGACAGGGGTGTACATTCAGTACTTC.